These 26 T cell receptor beta chains were all obtained from the same sample, sequenced in a study of identical twins. Via MiXCR, TCRdb re-called the 5' RACE reads, giving one row per CDR3 protein. The repertoire holds 1,800,000 or so distinct CDR3 sequences, with about 32% as singletons. The sequenced sample consisted of cord blood. These receptors came from a newborn girl in good health.

About this clonotype itself: Compared with germline, one end of the junction differs, possibly owing to a read error. The chain links TRBV5-1 to TRBJ2-3; weak D call: TRBD2 (5 bases). CDR1 is SGHRS, CDR2 YFSETQ, per germline. CDR3 length: 13 amino acids. CDR3 bases: TGCGCCAGCAGCACTAGACCCACAGATGCGCAGTATTTT. It is translated as CASSTRPTDAQYF.

This clonotype was seen only once. The chain joins TRBV30 to TRBJ2-5; TRBD2 might be the D (6 bases). CDR1 GTSNPN and CDR2 SVGIG come from the germline V gene (reference sequence). The CDR3 extends over 13 amino acids. Deletions cut 4 bases from V and 5 bases from J, with 14 bases between. The CDR3 DNA reads as TGTGCCTGGAAAGCGGGCACCTACGAGACCCAGTACTTC. This translates into CAWKAGTYETQYF. The full variable domain, its missing parts supplied by reference TRBV30 and TRBJ2-5, is SQTIHQWPATLVQPVGSPLSLECTVEGTSNPNLYWYRQAAGRGLQLLFYSVGIGQISSEVPQNLSASRPQDRQFILSSKKLLLSDSGFYLCAWKAGTYETQYFGPGTRLLVL.

This rearrangement joins TRBV30 to TRBJ1-2; no reliable D call. Trimming took off 4 bases at V and 6 bases at J, with 9 bases between the two ends. In germline, CDR1 is GTSNPN, CDR2 SVGIG (reference sequence). The CDR3 is 11 residues long. As DNA, the CDR3 is TGTGCCTGGACAGGAAGGAATGGCTACACCTTC. Translated: CAWTGRNGYTF.

This clonotype came up a few times. This chain connects TRBV6-5 to TRBJ2-3; 10 bases fit TRBD2. Germline values: CDR1 MNHEY, CDR2 SVGAGI. J gave up 7 bases and V 0 bases, and 4 bases lay outside the gene matches. This CDR3 is 15 amino acids long. DNA for the CDR3: TGTGCCAGCAGTTACTCGGCTAGCGGGAGCTATACGCAGTATTTT. It encodes CASSYSASGSYTQYF.

The gene calls are TRBV20-1 and TRBJ1-2, with TRBD1 matching 8 bases. In germline, CDR1 is DFQATT, CDR2 SNEGSKA (reference sequence). The CDR3 has 14 amino acids. Germline trimming cut 5 bases from V and 4 bases from J; bases unmatched to any gene: 9. The CDR3 is CSAQTDRVAYGYTF. The CDR3 DNA reads TGCAGTGCTCAGACGGACAGGGTCGCCTATGGCTACACCTTC.

This clonotype was picked up a small number of times. The V gene is TRBV12-5, the J gene TRBJ2-1; 7 bases map to TRBD2. Germline CDR1 and CDR2: LGHNT and FRNRAP. This CDR3 has 15 amino acids. V shed 1 base, J shed 4 bases, and the junction held 4 bases outside the gene matches. The DNA of the CDR3 is TGTGCTAGTGGTTTGGGGACTAGACGATACAATGAGCAGTTCTTC. It specifies CASGLGTRRYNEQFF. The full variable domain, its missing parts supplied by reference TRBV12-5 and TRBJ2-1, is DARVTQTPRHKVTEMGQEVTMRCQPILGHNTVFWYRQTMMQGLELLAYFRNRAPLDDSGMPKDRFSAEMPDATLATLKIQPSEPRDSAVYFCASGLGTRRYNEQFFGPGTRLTVL.

The rearrangement joins TRBV25-1 to TRBJ1-4; no firm D call. The CDR3 spans 16 residues. CDR1 is MGHDK, CDR2 SYGVNS, per germline. Deletions cut 3 bases from V and 0 bases from J, with 11 bases between. The CDR3 bases are TGTGCCAGCAGTGACCGTACCCTTGCAACTAATGAAAAACTGTTTTTT. This encodes CASSDRTLATNEKLFF.

This clonotype was observed a single time. The chain links TRBV15 to TRBJ2-5, with D perhaps assigned TRBD1 or TRBD2 (5 bases each). The DNA matches TRBJ2-7 better at its end, which makes the J call doubtful. The CDR3 length is 15 residues. Germline V gives CDR1 LNHNV, CDR2 YYDKDF (reference sequence). For the CDR3, the DNA is TGTGCCACCAGCAGAGATAAACTAGGGACGTACGAGCAGTACTTC. Translation: CATSRDKLGTYEQYF.

This clonotype showed up just a few times. The genes are TRBV5-5 and TRBJ2-7; D perhaps matches TRBD2 (5 bases). Germline V gene lookup returns CDR1 SGHKS and CDR2 YYEKEE (reference sequence). Between the trimmed V and J ends, which lost 2 bases and 2 bases, there was a span of 11 bases. The CDR3 has 14 residues. This CDR3 is CASSFRETPYEQYF. The CDR3 DNA sequence: TGTGCCAGCAGCTTTAGGGAGACTCCCTACGAGCAGTACTTC. The full variable domain, rest sourced from reference TRBV5-5 and TRBJ2-7, is DAGVTQSPTHLIKTRGQQVTLRCSPISGHKSVSWYQQVLGQGPQFIFQYYEKEERGRGNFPDRFSARQFPNYSSELNVNALLLGDSALYLCASSFRETPYEQYFGPGTRLTVT.

V gene TRBV5-1 combines with J gene TRBJ1-1, with 7 bases identical to TRBD1. Germline assignment: CDR1 SGHRS and CDR2 YFSETQ. V was pared by 4 bases and J by 3 bases, with 18 bases of the junction left unmatched. The CDR3 is 18 amino acids. The CDR3 nucleotides read TGCGCCAGCAGCGAGGACAGGCCCTTACCTGTCCCCCACACTGAAGCTTTCTTT. Its protein product is CASSEDRPLPVPHTEAFF.

The chain links TRBV20-1 to TRBJ1-4; TRBD1 might be the D (5 bases). Germline CDR1 is DFQATT and CDR2 is SNEGSKA (reference sequence). Trimming pared 6 bases from V and 0 bases from J, leaving 11 bases between. The CDR3 loop spans 14 amino acids. The CDR3 loop reads CSAKMTATNEKLFF. The CDR3 nucleotides read TGCAGTGCGAAAATGACAGCAACTAATGAAAAACTGTTTTTT.

The sample holds many counts of this clonotype. The V gene is TRBV20-1, the J gene TRBJ2-3; D remains ambiguous. Per the germline V gene, CDR1 is DFQATT and CDR2 is SNEGSKA (reference sequence). The V and J ends lost 3 bases and 2 bases respectively, with 6 bases between them. The CDR3 is 12 residues long. In DNA, the CDR3 is TGCAGTGCTAGCGAGTACACAGATACGCAGTATTTT. It specifies CSASEYTDTQYF.

V and J are TRBV5-1 and TRBJ1-1, with 7 bases that match TRBD1. V lost 6 bases to trimming and J lost 0 bases; unmatched junction nucleotides: 11. Germline V CDR1 and CDR2: SGHRS, YFSETQ. CDR3 length equals 16 residues. The CDR3, as DNA: TGCGCCAGCACCCCATACTCAGGGGGTATGAACACTGAAGCTTTCTTT. This gives the protein CASTPYSGGMNTEAFF. The whole variable domain, remainder taken from reference TRBV5-1 and TRBJ1-1, is KAGVTQTPRYLIKTRGQQVTLSCSPISGHRSVSWYQQTPGQGLQFLFEYFSETQRNKGNFPGRFSGRQFSNSRSEMNVSTLELGDSALYLCASTPYSGGMNTEAFFGQGTRLTVV.

This clonotype was observed a few times. This chain connects TRBV20-1 to TRBJ1-2; 7 bases match TRBD1. Trimming removed 4 bases from V and 7 bases from J; junction bases left unmatched: 12. The CDR3 has 14 residues. Germline V gene sequence: CDR1 DFQATT, CDR2 SNEGSKA (reference sequence). DNA for the CDR3: TGCAGTGCTACAACAGGGGAAGTCTTGCGTGGCTACACCTTC. It yields the protein CSATTGEVLRGYTF.

This clonotype was seen a few times. The rearrangement links TRBV10-3 to TRBJ1-1; D perhaps matches TRBD1 (5 bases). Looked up from germline, CDR1 is ENHRY and CDR2 is SYGVKD. Between the trimmed V and J ends, which lost 3 bases and 4 bases, there was a span of 12 bases. The length of the CDR3 is 14 residues. The CDR3 here is CAISDPQTATEAFF. The CDR3 DNA follows: TGTGCCATCAGTGACCCCCAGACAGCCACTGAAGCTTTCTTT.

The V gene is TRBV5-1, the J gene TRBJ2-7, with D possibly TRBD1 on 6 matching bases. Trimming left V 7 bases short and J 0 bases short, with 20 bases between. The CDR3 spans 16 residues. The V gene's germline CDR1 is SGHRS and CDR2 YFSETQ. The CDR3 region is CASATATGTFSYEQYF. Written as DNA, the CDR3 is TGCGCCAGCGCCACCGCTACAGGGACCTTCTCCTACGAGCAGTACTTC.

J is TRBJ2-3 and V is TRBV4-1, with 12 bases identical to TRBD2. Germline V CDR1 and CDR2: MGHRA, YSYEKL. V dropped 0 bases and J dropped 2; count of bases not matched to a gene: 3. The CDR3 runs to 17 residues. The DNA for the CDR3 is TGCGCCAGCAGCCAAGATTGGACTAGCGGGATCACAGATACGCAGTATTTT. Translating gives CASSQDWTSGITDTQYF.

This chain uses TRBV6-6 with TRBJ1-2; 9 nucleotides match TRBD1. CDR1 is MNHNY and CDR2 is SVGAGI in the germline V gene (reference sequence). Unmatched junction bases numbered 8, after V lost 6 bases and J lost 0 bases. The CDR3 has 16 residues. The CDR3 bases are TGTGCCAGCAGCCGGGACAGGGAAAGATCTAACTATGGCTACACCTTC. The encoded protein is CASSRDRERSNYGYTF.

The genes are TRBV4-1 and TRBJ2-7; D is perhaps TRBD1 or TRBD2 (7 bases each). The CDR3 runs 18 residues. V was pared by 0 bases and J by 3 bases, with 21 bases between. The germline V gene has CDR1 MGHRA and CDR2 YSYEKL. CDR3 DNA sequence: TGCGCCAGCAGCCAAGATCGGGGGGCGACAGGGATCTTCTACGAGCAGTACTTC. Its protein product is CASSQDRGATGIFYEQYF.

Only a few counts were recorded for this clonotype. The chain is built from TRBV7-2 and TRBJ2-5, with TRBD2 matching over 8 bases. The CDR3 loop spans 14 amino acids. The V and J ends lost 5 bases and 2 bases, in that order; junction bases with no gene match: 4. Germline values: CDR1 SGHTA, CDR2 FQGNSA. The CDR3: CASSTGTRQETQYF. CDR3 DNA: TGTGCCAGCAGCACGGGGACTAGGCAAGAGACCCAGTACTTC.

In its sample, this clonotype was seen many times. The chain employs TRBV10-3 and TRBJ2-7; D remains unclear. The germline V gene encodes CDR1 ENHRY and CDR2 SYGVKD. Trimming took off 3 bases at V and 3 bases at J, with 9 bases between the two ends. The CDR3 has 13 amino acids. This CDR3 is CAISEMGSYEQYF. The CDR3 DNA is TGTGCCATCAGTGAAATGGGCAGCTACGAGCAGTACTTC.

The chain's CDR3 is CASSPPRLQGSYEQYF. In DNA, the CDR3 is TGTGCCAGCTCACCACCGAGGCTTCAGGGCTCCTACGAGCAGTACTTC. The V call is TRBV18, the J call TRBJ2-7; tentatively, D is TRBD1 (5 bases). V dropped 0 bases and J dropped 0 bases, with 12 bases sitting between them. CDR3 size: 16 residues. CDR1 and CDR2 (germline): KGHSH, LQKENI.

In this sample, this clonotype turned up a few times. The chain is built from TRBV5-1 and TRBJ2-7; D unresolved. This CDR3 region has 14 residues. Trimming took off 7 bases at V and 0 bases at J, with 14 bases between the two ends. The germline V gene encodes CDR1 SGHRS and CDR2 YFSETQ. This CDR3 reads CASLPTLNSYEQYF. CDR3 nucleotide sequence: TGCGCCAGCTTACCCACACTCAACTCCTACGAGCAGTACTTC.

V is TRBV20-1 and J is TRBJ2-7, with 11 bases that match TRBD2. J lost 7 bases, V lost 6 bases, and 11 bases had no gene match. The CDR3 has 14 amino acids. Germline V gene sequence: CDR1 DFQATT, CDR2 SNEGSKA (reference sequence). CDR3 protein: CSAATSGGGDEQYF. The CDR3 nucleotides read TGCAGTGCCGCTACTAGCGGGGGAGGAGATGAGCAGTACTTC.

This chain links TRBV5-5 with TRBJ1-2; unclear D gene. The CDR3 contains 15 residues. V was trimmed by 4 bases and J by 4 bases, leaving 17 bases between them. Germline V lookup: CDR1 SGHKS, CDR2 YYEKEE (reference sequence). Written as DNA, the CDR3 is TGTGCCAGCAGCCCCCTCGGACGGGAAAGCTATGGCTACACCTTC. Its translation: CASSPLGRESYGYTF. Combining the CDR3 with reference TRBV5-5 and TRBJ1-2 gives the whole variable domain DAGVTQSPTHLIKTRGQQVTLRCSPISGHKSVSWYQQVLGQGPQFIFQYYEKEERGRGNFPDRFSARQFPNYSSELNVNALLLGDSALYLCASSPLGRESYGYTFGSGTRLTVV.

Only a few counts were recorded for this clonotype. This chain's CDR3 is CASRGQDPYEQYF. CDR3 bases: TGTGCCAGTAGGGGACAGGATCCCTACGAGCAGTACTTC. The chain has TRBV19 and TRBJ2-7; 8 positions agree with TRBD1. The CDR3 loop spans 13 amino acids. CDR1 and CDR2 (germline): LNHDA, SQIVND (reference sequence). The V and J ends lost 6 bases and 2 bases, in that order; junction bases with no gene match: 3.